Sequencing of this T cell receptor beta chain was carried out in a study of tumor-infiltrating lymphocytes in primary liver carcinoma (dated 2017 in TCRdb). A note on the overall study: Hepatocellular carcinoma (four) or combined HCC and intrahepatic cholangiocarcinoma (one) was present in the five patients, who were three men and two women aged 30 to 69 years. Across five regions of each liver tumor, along with adjacent normal tissue and blood, the study brought together TCRbeta repertoire sequencing, expression microarrays and whole-exome sequencing. Samples yielded roughly 3.5 to 7.13 million productive TCRbeta reads; read depth did not differ significantly between tissue types. A total of 35 specimens from 5 patients went through TCRbeta repertoire sequencing, namely 25 tumor regions, 5 adjacent noncancerous liver tissues and 5 peripheral blood samples. Repertoires from technical replicates were highly reproducible, with mean shared-clone rates approximately 0.88 and correlation coefficients above 0.95. The tumors of the five patients were staged as T1-T3 N0M0, with maximum diameters ranging from roughly 4 to 11 cm.

Using a constant-region primer and ProtoScript II reverse transcriptase, TCRbeta-specific cDNA was reverse-transcribed from around 520 ng total RNA. TCRbeta libraries were built with three nested multiplex PCR rounds, a slightly modified ARM-PCR procedure. The first two PCR rounds used multiplex TRBV1-TRBV30 forward primers with a Cbeta reverse primer, each for approximately 9 cycles. Sample barcodes and Illumina adapters were added in a final 25-cycle PCR using Deep VentR polymerase. Before sequencing, amplicons of 200-500 bp were purified from gel using a QIAquick gel extraction kit. An Illumina HiSeq 2500 was used to sequence the TCRbeta amplicons, generating 250-bp paired-end reads. As for the original processing: To recover full CDR3 sequences, reads were quality-trimmed using Trimmomatic v0.33 and paired reads were then merged using FLASH v1.2.11. MiGEC v1.2.1b assigned V, D and J germline segments to the rearranged TCRbeta sequences. Clonotype statistics and Shannon-Wiener diversity indices were calculated with VDJtools v1.0.0. Except for diversity analysis, only the 250 most abundant clonotypes of each sample were used in subsequent analyses to reduce sampling bias. Clones were called with MiXCR by TCRdb after fastp trimmed the public reads at Q25, and only in-frame beta chains were retained. Rows matching on CDR3 protein sequence are summarized as one entry with the most common DNA and genes. The V and J calls here are based on TCRdb, not the publication. This sample is represented by about 120,000 distinct CDR3 sequences; about two thirds of them were singletons. Of the sample, 7.5% to 10% is held by the ten largest clones.

The investigation overall reported the following: A significantly larger repertoire fraction was made up by the top 250 clones in tumors than in blood (p = 0.039). Only the TCR beta chain was sequenced, which likely underestimates true repertoire diversity because unpaired alpha chains were not captured. Consistent with antigen-driven expansion, pairs of tumor regions showed higher repertoire overlap (mean around 36%) than either tumor-adjacent pairs (about 17%) or tumor-blood pairs (roughly 14%). Comparison of CD4+ and CD8+ T cell repertoires was precluded by the use of bulk unsorted samples. Only a few patients were included in the study, and the authors note that the findings should be validated in a larger study.

The CDR3 spans 16 residues, from the cysteine through the phenylalanine. Only the CDR3 DNA is retained, 48 bases long and in frame from the first base. Per the germline V gene (reference sequence), MNHNY is the CDR1 and SVGAGI is the CDR2. Germline trimming amounts to 6 bases on V and 0 bases on J, with 9 as the count of junction bases outside the gene matches. The sample holds many counts of this clonotype. Its antigen is unknown. No per-base quality is available; no much larger clone lies one base away. Without any cell sorting, total RNA and DNA were co-extracted from roughly 21-30 mg of bulk tissue using the AllPrep DNA/RNA mini kit. Four to six patients with histopathologically diagnosed primary liver carcinoma underwent surgical resection in China between November 2015 and March 2016. Chronic HBV infection was present in the patients, and the patients were treatment-naive at sampling. Fresh tumor and adjacent tissue pieces were bisected; one half was stored in RNAlater at -80°C, the other sent for histology.

The sample taken for sequencing was tumor-adjacent normal liver tissue. The chain was built from TRBV6-6 and TRBJ1-2, and 8 junctional nucleotides match TRBD1. This TCR was sampled from a woman aged 55-69 years with primary liver carcinoma and hepatitis B virus infection. The CDR3 protein is CASSLDRATANYGYTF. The nucleotides read TGTGCCAGCAGCTTGGACAGGGCGACAGCTAACTATGGCTACACCTTC.